The next 3 T cell receptor beta chains were all read from a single sample in a study of cytomegalovirus exposure and HLA in healthy donors. Primers included in the PCR were 60 Vbeta and 13 Jbeta primers. Some clones are missing from TCRdb's copy, which holds only in-frame ones; the method was immunoSEQ multiplex PCR. The sample yields tens of thousands of clones, under 90% seen once. The sample consisted of PBMCs. The receptors were sampled from a man aged 50-60 years in good health and CMV-seronegative.

The chain has TRBV7-8 and TRBJ2-5; 10 bases fit TRBD2. The germline V gene has CDR1 SGHVS and CDR2 FQNEAQ. V was pared by 1 base and J by 4 bases, with 12 bases of the junction left unmatched. The CDR3 is 18 amino acids. The DNA for the CDR3 is TGTGCCAGCAGCTTAGGACTAGCGGGCCGACGCGGCAGAGAGACCCAGTACTTC. This codes for CASSLGLAGRRGRETQYF.

The chain carries TRBV5-1 and TRBJ2-3, with no clear D. CDR3 size: 15 residues. Germline V CDR1 and CDR2: SGHRS, YFSETQ. V was clipped by 4 bases and J by 6 bases, with 18 bases between them. The CDR3 reads CASSPPSEPVDTQYF. As DNA, the CDR3 is TGCGCCAGCAGCCCCCCCTCCGAGCCCGTGGATACGCAGTATTTT.

The CDR3 region has the DNA TGTGCCAGCAGCGTAGACGCGCATCCGGTGAACACTGAAGCTTTCTTT. This encodes CASSVDAHPVNTEAFF. This chain connects TRBV9 to TRBJ1-1; D is ambiguous. Trimming took 0 bases from V and 0 from J, leaving 12 bases between them. Germline loops: CDR1 SGDLS, CDR2 YYNGEE. The CDR3 covers 16 residues. The full variable domain, completed using reference TRBV9 and TRBJ1-1, is DSGVTQTPKHLITATGQRVTLRCSPRSGDLSVYWYQQSLDQGLQFLIQYYNGEERAKGNILERFSAQQFPDLHSELNLSSLELGDSALYFCASSVDAHPVNTEAFFGQGTRLTVV.